This passage covers 30 T cell receptor beta chains from one sample sequenced in a study of control samples from healthy donors and cancer patients. Repertoires were generated with immunoSEQ multiplex PCR, while TCRdb's copy carries only in-frame clones and drops some. This table has around 100,000 clones, roughly 84% appearing once. What was sequenced was blood. All receptors derive from a woman in her forties or fifties in good health.

The V call is TRBV12-5, the J call TRBJ1-3; unclear D gene. Looked up from germline, CDR1 is LGHNT and CDR2 is FRNRAP. The CDR3 length is 17 residues. The ends were cut back, 7 bases at V and 0 bases at J, with 19 bases in the middle. The CDR3 DNA reads TGTGCTAGTGCTCACAGTAATGGCTCAAGCTCTGGAAACACCATATATTTT. Encoded protein: CASAHSNGSSSGNTIYF.

The chain carries TRBV5-6 and TRBJ1-1; D is unclear. Per germline, CDR1 SGHDT and CDR2 YYEEEE. Trimming shortened V by 0 bases and J by 6 bases, and 9 bases separated the two germline ends. The CDR3 is 13 residues long. The DNA for the CDR3 is TGTGCCAGCAGCTTGGCCGCGGGTCCTGAAGCTTTCTTT. Translation gives CASSLAAGPEAFF.

The chain is built from TRBV24-1 and TRBJ2-2, with no clear D. From germline, CDR1 is KGHDR and CDR2 SFDVKD. The CDR3 is 15 residues long. V was trimmed by 6 bases and J by 7 bases, leaving 17 bases between them. The chain's CDR3 is CATSYAKGSYGELFF. Here the CDR3 DNA reads TGTGCCACCAGTTACGCGAAGGGAAGCTACGGGGAGCTGTTTTTT.

This clone appeared a single time. This rearrangement joins TRBV30 to TRBJ1-1, with unresolved D. The V gene lost 4 bases and the J gene lost 1 base, with 16 bases spanning the gap. CDR1 and CDR2 (germline): GTSNPN, SVGIG (reference sequence). CDR3 length equals 15 residues. The CDR3 sequence is CAWTRRAGGNTEAFF. Written as DNA, the CDR3 is TGTGCCTGGACTCGCCGGGCAGGAGGGAACACTGAAGCTTTCTTT.

The CDR3 DNA follows: TGTGCCAGTAGAGACGGACTAGCGGGGACCGGGGAGCTGTTTTTT. Translation: CASRDGLAGTGELFF. The genes are TRBV19 and TRBJ2-2, with 12 bases identical to TRBD2. Germline loops: CDR1 LNHDA, CDR2 SQIVND (reference sequence). CDR3 length: 15 amino acids. The trim removed 6 bases at V and 5 bases at J, leaving 4 bases unmatched.

CDR3 coding DNA: TGTGCCAGCAGCCTAGACGGAATTAGCCAAGAGACCCAGTACTTC. Translation gives CASSLDGISQETQYF. The chain uses TRBV7-3 and TRBJ2-5; D unclear. Germline CDR1 and CDR2: SGHTA and FQGTGA. V was clipped by 5 bases and J by 1 base, with 14 bases between them. This CDR3 region has 15 residues.

This clone was detected only a few times. This chain joins TRBV5-6 and TRBJ2-7; TRBD1 matches at 7 bases. CDR1 is SGHDT and CDR2 is YYEEEE in the germline V gene. The CDR3 covers 15 residues. V shed 4 bases and J 3 bases; nucleotides not matched to a gene: 10. CDR3 sequence reads: CASSPGQRLFYEQYF. Here the CDR3 DNA reads TGTGCCAGCAGCCCGGGACAGAGATTATTCTACGAGCAGTACTTC.

The J gene is TRBJ1-3, the V gene TRBV6-5; no clear D. This CDR3 spans 16 amino acids. V shed 1 base and J shed 1 base, with 11 bases lying between them. Germline V gives CDR1 MNHEY, CDR2 SVGAGI. CDR3 in amino acids: CASSYYGSSSGNTIYF. The DNA of the CDR3 is TGTGCCAGCAGTTACTACGGATCAAGTTCTGGAAACACCATATATTTT.

As DNA, the CDR3 is TGTGCCAGCACCCTGGAGGCTAGGGGGGGGAGAGAGACCCAGTACTTC. Protein product: CASTLEARGGRETQYF. The V call is TRBV13, the J call TRBJ2-5, with a tentative D call TRBD2 (7 bases). Deletions cut 7 bases from V and 4 bases from J, with 22 bases between. The CDR3 runs to 16 residues. The germline CDR1 and CDR2 sequences are PRHDT and FYEKMQ (reference sequence).

This chain links TRBV27 with TRBJ2-3; TRBD2 might be the D (7 bases). The CDR3 spans 16 residues. Germline CDR1 is MNHEY and CDR2 is SMNVEV (reference sequence). Trimming removed 10 bases at V and 6 bases at J, with 26 bases between. The CDR3 protein is CATTGGGASWADTQYF. CDR3 DNA: TGTGCCACCACCGGTGGGGGGGCCTCATGGGCGGATACGCAGTATTTT.

This chain connects TRBV9 to TRBJ1-4; D uncertain. The CDR3 consists of 14 residues. V shed 0 bases and J shed 8 bases, with 11 bases lying between them. In germline, CDR1 is SGDLS, CDR2 YYNGEE. CDR3: CASSVGGGAEKLFF. Here the CDR3 DNA reads TGTGCCAGCAGCGTAGGGGGTGGCGCAGAAAAACTGTTTTTT.

The V gene is TRBV5-1, the J gene TRBJ2-5, with TRBD1 as a possible D gene (6 bases). V lost 2 bases to trimming and J lost 3 bases, with 14 bases between them. Germline loops: CDR1 SGHRS, CDR2 YFSETQ. This CDR3 is built from 15 residues. The CDR3 is CASSLSGTPKETQYF. CDR3 bases: TGCGCCAGCAGCTTATCCGGGACACCGAAAGAGACCCAGTACTTC.

The chain couples TRBV5-1 to TRBJ1-2, with D tentatively TRBD1 (5 bases). Looked up from germline, CDR1 is SGHRS and CDR2 is YFSETQ. The CDR3 covers 13 residues. Trimming took off 3 bases at V and 10 bases at J, with 16 bases between the two ends. CDR3 DNA: TGCGCCAGCAGCTCACCCGGACAACGGGACTACACCTTC. Protein product: CASSSPGQRDYTF.

Regarding this clone: The junction does not match germline at one end; this may be a read error. The chain has TRBV15 and TRBJ1-2; D not certain. The germline CDR1 and CDR2 sequences are LNHNV and YYDKDF (reference sequence). The CDR3 runs to 16 residues. For the CDR3, the DNA is TGTGCCACCAGCAGAGAACTTTTCCCGACCCCCTATCGCTACACCTTC. It translates to CATSRELFPTPYRYTF.

V usage is TRBV9 and J usage is TRBJ2-7; 8 bases are a match to TRBD1. Germline CDR1 SGDLS, CDR2 YYNGEE. Trimming took 9 bases from V and 3 from J; bases not matched to a gene: 14. The length of the CDR3 is 15 residues. This chain's CDR3 is CATQSWTGMFYEQYV. CDR3 bases: TGTGCCACCCAGAGTTGGACAGGGATGTTCTACGAGCAGTACGTC.

The sample holds one count of this clone. The chain employs TRBV3-1 (or the pseudogene TRBV3-2) and TRBJ1-1; maybe TRBD1 (5 bases). The CDR3 has 16 residues. Germline V lookup: CDR1 LGHDT, CDR2 YNNKEL (reference sequence). V lost 4 bases to trimming and J lost 2 bases, with 17 bases between them. The CDR3 protein is CASSLRAGALNTEAFF. For the CDR3, the DNA is TGTGCCAGCAGCCTCCGCGCCGGGGCCTTAAACACTGAAGCTTTCTTT.

The CDR3 reads CASSRQGIDTQYF. The CDR3 bases are TGCGCCAGCAGCCGCCAGGGTATAGATACGCAGTATTTT. This chain links TRBV4-3 with TRBJ2-3; perhaps TRBD1 as D (5 bases). The CDR3 consists of 13 residues. Trimming removed 4 bases at V and 5 bases at J, with 10 bases between. Germline CDR1 is LGHNA and CDR2 is YSLEER.

This clone was seen just once. Here the CDR3 DNA reads TGTGCCAGCAGCCAAGGTGGGAGCAGGGGCAATGAGCAGTTCTTC. This codes for CASSQGGSRGNEQFF. This chain uses TRBV3-1 (or the pseudogene TRBV3-2) with TRBJ2-1, with a possible D match to TRBD1 (6 bases). The CDR3 totals 15 residues. The V end was cut by 1 base, the J end by 6 bases, with 13 bases between. From germline, CDR1 is LGHDT and CDR2 YNNKEL (reference sequence).

This rearrangement joins TRBV19 to TRBJ2-5; TRBD1 agrees at 8 bases. The ends lost 3 bases at V and 1 base at J; junction bases unmatched: 7. The V gene's germline CDR1 is LNHDA and CDR2 SQIVND (reference sequence). This CDR3 spans 16 amino acids. The CDR3 loop is CASSMGADRGQETQYF. CDR3 DNA: TGTGCCAGTAGTATGGGCGCCGACAGGGGCCAAGAGACCCAGTACTTC. The full variable domain, in which reference TRBV19 and TRBJ2-5 provide the parts outside the CDR3, is DGGITQSPKYLFRKEGQNVTLSCEQNLNHDAMYWYRQDPGQGLRLIYYSQIVNDFQKGDIAEGYSVSREKKESFPLTVTSAQKNPTAFYLCASSMGADRGQETQYFGPGTRLLVL.

The V gene is TRBV19, the J gene TRBJ1-2; maybe TRBD1 (5 bases). The V and J ends lost 3 bases and 6 bases respectively, with 23 bases between them. The CDR3 runs 17 residues. Per the germline V gene, CDR1 is LNHDA and CDR2 is SQIVND (reference sequence). CDR3 amino acids: CASSIPGAGPKADGYTF. The DNA of the CDR3 is TGTGCCAGTAGTATTCCTGGGGCAGGACCAAAAGCGGATGGCTACACCTTC.

The J gene is TRBJ1-1, the V gene TRBV7-2, with D tentatively TRBD1 (5 bases). Germline V gene sequence: CDR1 SGHTA, CDR2 FQGNSA. This CDR3 comprises 13 residues. V lost 4 bases and J 10 bases, leaving 16 bases between the germline ends. The CDR3 nucleotides read TGTGCCAGCAGCTCAACAACTTTGAGGGGAGCTTTCTTT. As protein: CASSSTTLRGAFF.

This chain links TRBV6-2 or TRBV6-3 with TRBJ2-1; D might be TRBD1 or TRBD2, each matching 5 bases. V lost 2 bases and J lost 7, with 15 bases in between. This CDR3 contains 15 residues. From germline, CDR1 is MNHEY and CDR2 SVGEGT. The CDR3 loop reads CASSYGAPGINEQFF. Written as DNA, the CDR3 is TGTGCCAGCAGTTACGGGGCACCGGGGATTAATGAGCAGTTCTTC.

V gene TRBV5-8 combines with J gene TRBJ2-2, with D possibly being TRBD1 (6 bases). The CDR3 runs to 17 residues. Trimming took 4 bases from V and 5 from J, leaving 21 bases between them. Germline V gene lookup returns CDR1 SGHTS and CDR2 YDEGEE. In DNA form, the CDR3 reads TGTGCCAGCAGCCGGTTCACAGGGATCCTCAGGACCGGGGAGCTGTTTTTT. Translation gives CASSRFTGILRTGELFF.

The chain links TRBV25-1 to TRBJ1-2; the match to TRBD1 covers 9 bases. Per germline, CDR1 MGHDK and CDR2 SYGVNS. Trimming removed 4 bases from V and 7 bases from J; junction bases left unmatched: 10. CDR3 length equals 15 residues. The CDR3 loop reads CASSGATGGKGGYTF. In DNA form, the CDR3 reads TGTGCCAGCAGTGGGGCCACAGGGGGCAAGGGTGGCTACACCTTC.

V is TRBV21-1 and J is TRBJ2-7; TRBD1, the D gene given by the table, was not confirmed from the DNA. TRBV21-1 counts as a pseudogene. The CDR3 is 12 residues long. CDR3 coding DNA: TGTGCCAGCAGGGCCGTTCCCTACGAGCAGTACGTC. It is translated as CASRAVPYEQYV.

Only one count was recorded for this clone. This sequence joins TRBV6-2 or TRBV6-3 and TRBJ2-3; 14 bases align to TRBD2. Unmatched junction bases numbered 7, after V lost 5 bases and J lost 6 bases. CDR1 and CDR2 (germline): MNHEY, SVGEGT. CDR3 length equals 16 residues. CDR3: CASSLSGLAGVDTQYF. As DNA, the CDR3 is TGTGCCAGCAGTCTCTCGGGACTAGCGGGGGTGGATACGCAGTATTTT.

The chain links TRBV19 to TRBJ2-3; no definite D call. This CDR3 contains 12 residues. Germline values: CDR1 LNHDA, CDR2 SQIVND (reference sequence). The V and J ends lost 5 bases and 4 bases respectively, with 7 bases between them. This CDR3 is CASSGKSDTQYF. In nucleotides, the CDR3 is TGTGCCAGTAGTGGTAAATCAGATACGCAGTATTTT. Filled out from reference TRBV19 and TRBJ2-3, the complete variable domain reads DGGITQSPKYLFRKEGQNVTLSCEQNLNHDAMYWYRQDPGQGLRLIYYSQIVNDFQKGDIAEGYSVSREKKESFPLTVTSAQKNPTAFYLCASSGKSDTQYFGPGTRLTVL.

CDR3 nucleotides: TGTGCCAGCTCACCTGATCGACTGCAATATGGCTACACCTTC. Its protein product is CASSPDRLQYGYTF. The V and J genes are TRBV18 and TRBJ1-2; D remains ambiguous. V gave up 3 bases and J gave up 5 bases, with 13 bases separating them. This CDR3 is 14 amino acids long. In germline, CDR1 is KGHSH, CDR2 LQKENI.

Only one count was recorded for this clone. The chain is built from TRBV29-1 and TRBJ2-2, with TRBD1 identical over 7 bases. After removal of 7 bases from V and 8 bases from J, the junction contained 7 bases not matched to a gene. The CDR3 runs 12 residues. CDR1 is SQVTM, CDR2 ANQGSEA, per germline. This chain's CDR3 is CSATTGAGELFF. Here the CDR3 DNA reads TGCAGCGCAACCACAGGGGCGGGGGAGCTGTTTTTT.

V gene TRBV7-2 combines with J gene TRBJ2-3; no clear D. Trimming cost V 0 bases and J 4 bases, with 8 bases left between them. The CDR3 covers 14 residues. Per germline, CDR1 SGHTA and CDR2 FQGNSA. In nucleotides, the CDR3 is TGTGCCAGCAGCTTAGCGAAAGCGTCAGATACGCAGTATTTT. Residues: CASSLAKASDTQYF.